The clone carrying this T cell receptor beta chain was seen a handful of times. V was clipped by 3 bases and J by 11 bases, with 14 bases between them. CDR1 and CDR2 from the germline V gene are DFQATT and SNEGSKA (reference sequence). The CDR3 contains 13 residues. Sequencing was performed with immunoSEQ multiplex PCR; in TCRdb, only in-frame clones are kept and a portion is missing. The profile shows about 78,000 clones, about three quarters of them singletons. The data were taken from a study of blood T cell repertoires in COVID-19. The origin of this receptor is a human donor in a cohort sampled during active COVID-19. The material sequenced was peripheral blood. V and J are TRBV20-1 and TRBJ1-6; TRBD1 is a possible D gene (6 bases). The CDR3 reads CSASKAQGPPLHF. CDR3 in DNA: TGCAGTGCTAGTAAGGCGCAGGGGCCACCCCTCCACTTT.